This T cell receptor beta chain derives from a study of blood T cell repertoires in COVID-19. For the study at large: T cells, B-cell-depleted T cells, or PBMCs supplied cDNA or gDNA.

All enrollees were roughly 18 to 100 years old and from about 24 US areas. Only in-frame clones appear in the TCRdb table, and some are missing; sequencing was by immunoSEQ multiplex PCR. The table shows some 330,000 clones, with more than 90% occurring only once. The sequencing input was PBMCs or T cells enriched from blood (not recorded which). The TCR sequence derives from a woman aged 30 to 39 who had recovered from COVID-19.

The CDR3 spells CASSLARSSYEQYF. DNA of the CDR3: TGTGCCAGCAGCTTGGCGAGGAGCTCCTACGAGCAGTACTTC. This chain connects TRBV5-6 to TRBJ2-7; no reliable D call. The germline V gene encodes CDR1 SGHDT and CDR2 YYEEEE. This CDR3 region has 14 residues. Trimming left V 0 bases short and J 0 bases short, with 7 bases between.